The T cell receptor beta chain under discussion was sequenced for a study of vaccination and CD4 T cells after COVID-19. Study conclusions and caveats: Convalescent patients displayed spike mono-reactivity in 304 of 307 vaccine-specific clones.

As concerns this clonotype: The antigen is unknown.

Stated treatment: approximately 11-day PBMC culture with coronavirus spike peptide pools or control peptides (ViraFEST assay). ViraFEST stimulated the growth of antigen-specific T cells using peptide pools and subsequently profiled their TCRs by sequencing. After about ten days of culture, CD4+ T cells were negatively selected. Trimming cost V 8 bases and J 4 bases, with 17 bases left between them. The germline gives CDR1 MNHEY, CDR2 SVGEGT. The CDR3 has 14 residues. The Oncomine TCR Beta short-read assay sequenced DNA from cultured CD4+ T cells. Genomic DNA was extracted from cultured CD4+ T cells. TCRdb recomputed calls from the PCR reads with MiXCR, one row per CDR3 protein. The sample shows about 20,000 distinct CDR3 sequences, about 56% of them seen only once.

The sample was CD4+ T cells from blood, cultured in vitro. This receptor was identified in a human donor who had recovered from COVID-19. This chain connects TRBV6-2 or TRBV6-3 to TRBJ1-2; no clear D. The chain's CDR3 is CASDETGASYGYTF. CDR3 in DNA: TGTGCCAGCGACGAGACGGGCGCTTCCTATGGCTACACCTTC.